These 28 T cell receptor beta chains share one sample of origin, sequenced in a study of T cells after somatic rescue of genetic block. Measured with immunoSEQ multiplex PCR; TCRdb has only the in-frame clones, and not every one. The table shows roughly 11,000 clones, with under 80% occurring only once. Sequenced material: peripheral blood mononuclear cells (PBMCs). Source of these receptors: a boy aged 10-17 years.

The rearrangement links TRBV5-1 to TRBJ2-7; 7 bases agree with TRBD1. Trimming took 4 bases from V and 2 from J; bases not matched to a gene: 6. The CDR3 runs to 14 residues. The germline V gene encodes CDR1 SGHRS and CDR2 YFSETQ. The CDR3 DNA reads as TGCGCCAGCAGCCTCCGGGACAGTCCCTACGAGCAGTACTTC. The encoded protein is CASSLRDSPYEQYF.

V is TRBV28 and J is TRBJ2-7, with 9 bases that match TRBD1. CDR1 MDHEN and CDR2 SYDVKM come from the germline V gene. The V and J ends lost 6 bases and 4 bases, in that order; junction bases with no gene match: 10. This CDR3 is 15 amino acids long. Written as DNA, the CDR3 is TGTGCCAGCAGCATGCGAGGGGGACAGGGTTACGAGCAGTACTTC. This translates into CASSMRGGQGYEQYF.

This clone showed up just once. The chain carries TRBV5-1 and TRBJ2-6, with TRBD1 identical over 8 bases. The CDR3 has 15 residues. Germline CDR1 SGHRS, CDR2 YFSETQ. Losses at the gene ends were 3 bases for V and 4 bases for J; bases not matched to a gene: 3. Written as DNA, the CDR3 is TGCGCCAGCAGCTGGACAGGGCCCGGGGCCAACGTCCTGACTTTC. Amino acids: CASSWTGPGANVLTF.

CDR3 DNA sequence: TGTGCCAGCAGCCCTCGATCCACCACGGGGGGATCCCTGACCTACGAGCAGTACTTC. This encodes CASSPRSTTGGSLTYEQYF. The V and J genes are TRBV7-9 and TRBJ2-7; 7 bases agree with TRBD2. The CDR3 is 19 amino acids. The junction had 21 bases not matched to a gene; V was cut back by 5 bases and J by 2 bases. The germline V gene encodes CDR1 SEHNR and CDR2 FQNEAQ (reference sequence). Combining the CDR3 with reference TRBV7-9 and TRBJ2-7 gives the whole variable domain DTGVSQNPRHKITKRGQNVTFRCDPISEHNRLYWYRQTLGQGPEFLTYFQNEAQLEKSRLLSDRFSAERPKGSFSTLEIQRTEQGDSAMYLCASSPRSTTGGSLTYEQYFGPGTRLTVT.

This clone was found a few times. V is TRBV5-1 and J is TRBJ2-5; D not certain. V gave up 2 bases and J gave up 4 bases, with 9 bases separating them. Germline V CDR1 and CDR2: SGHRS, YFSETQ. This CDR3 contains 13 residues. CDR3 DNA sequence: TGCGCCAGCAGCTTCCGGCAAGGAGAGACCCAGTACTTC. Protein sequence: CASSFRQGETQYF.

CDR3 sequence reads: CASSVAWGRSELPGELFF. The CDR3 DNA is TGTGCCAGCAGCGTAGCCTGGGGGCGGTCCGAGTTGCCCGGGGAGCTGTTTTTT. The chain couples TRBV9 to TRBJ2-2, with a weak D call TRBD1 (6 bases). The CDR3 has 18 amino acids. Germline V gene lookup returns CDR1 SGDLS and CDR2 YYNGEE. Trimming stripped 0 bases from V and 6 bases from J, with 21 bases between.

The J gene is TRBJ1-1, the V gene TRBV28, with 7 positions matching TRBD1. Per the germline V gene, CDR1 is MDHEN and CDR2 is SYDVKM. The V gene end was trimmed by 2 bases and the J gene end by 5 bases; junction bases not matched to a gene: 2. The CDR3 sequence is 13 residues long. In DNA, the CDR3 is TGTGCCAGCAGTTTACAGGGGGGGACTGAAGCTTTCTTT. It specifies CASSLQGGTEAFF.

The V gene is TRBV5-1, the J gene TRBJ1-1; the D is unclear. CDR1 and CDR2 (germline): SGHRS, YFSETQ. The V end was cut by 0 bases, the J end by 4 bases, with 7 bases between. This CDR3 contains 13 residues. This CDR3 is CASSLAAATEAFF. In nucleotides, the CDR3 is TGCGCCAGCAGCTTGGCGGCAGCCACTGAAGCTTTCTTT.

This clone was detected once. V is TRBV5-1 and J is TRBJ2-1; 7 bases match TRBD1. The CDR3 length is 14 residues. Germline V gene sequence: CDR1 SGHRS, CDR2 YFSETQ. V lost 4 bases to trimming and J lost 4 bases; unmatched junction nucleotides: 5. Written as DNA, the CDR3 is TGCGCCAGCAGCCCCGCAGGGGGATACAATGAGCAGTTCTTC. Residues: CASSPAGGYNEQFF.

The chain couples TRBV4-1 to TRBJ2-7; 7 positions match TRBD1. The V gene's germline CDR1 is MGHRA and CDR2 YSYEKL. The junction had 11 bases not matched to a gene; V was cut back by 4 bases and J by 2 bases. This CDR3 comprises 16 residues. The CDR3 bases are TGCGCCAGCAGCCTCTTAGGGTGGGACAGTCCCTACGAGCAGTACTTC. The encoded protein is CASSLLGWDSPYEQYF.

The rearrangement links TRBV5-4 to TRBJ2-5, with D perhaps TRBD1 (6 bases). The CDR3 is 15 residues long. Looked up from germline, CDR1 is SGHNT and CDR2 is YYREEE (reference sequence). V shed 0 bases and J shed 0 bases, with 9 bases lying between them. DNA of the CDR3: TGTGCCAGCAGCTTGGTTCAGGGGTACCAAGAGACCCAGTACTTC. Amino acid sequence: CASSLVQGYQETQYF.

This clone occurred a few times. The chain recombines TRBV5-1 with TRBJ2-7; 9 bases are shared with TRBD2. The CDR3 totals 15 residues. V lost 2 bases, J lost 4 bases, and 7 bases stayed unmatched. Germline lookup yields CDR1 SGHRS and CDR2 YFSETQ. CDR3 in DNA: TGCGCCAGCAGCTTAGGGGGACTAGCCGCGTACGAGCAGTACTTC. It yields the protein CASSLGGLAAYEQYF.

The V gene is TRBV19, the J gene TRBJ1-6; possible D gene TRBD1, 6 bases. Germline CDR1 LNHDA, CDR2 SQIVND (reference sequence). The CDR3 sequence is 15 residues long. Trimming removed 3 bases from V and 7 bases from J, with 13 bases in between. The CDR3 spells CASSMAGAGNSPLHF. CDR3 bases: TGTGCCAGTAGTATGGCGGGGGCGGGGAATTCACCCCTCCACTTT.

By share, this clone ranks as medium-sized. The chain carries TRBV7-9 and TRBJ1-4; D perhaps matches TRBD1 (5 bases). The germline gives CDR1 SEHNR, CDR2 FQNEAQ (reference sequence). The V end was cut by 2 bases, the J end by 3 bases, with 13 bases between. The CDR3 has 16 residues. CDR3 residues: CASSLQGPKSNEKLFF. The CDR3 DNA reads TGTGCCAGCAGCTTACAGGGTCCTAAGTCTAATGAAAAACTGTTTTTT.

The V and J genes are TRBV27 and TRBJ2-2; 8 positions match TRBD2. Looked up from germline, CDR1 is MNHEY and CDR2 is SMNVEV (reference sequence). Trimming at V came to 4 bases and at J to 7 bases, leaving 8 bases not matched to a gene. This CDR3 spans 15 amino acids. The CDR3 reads CASSSSSGIVGELFF. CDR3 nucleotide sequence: TGTGCCAGCAGTTCGAGTAGCGGGATTGTCGGGGAGCTGTTTTTT.

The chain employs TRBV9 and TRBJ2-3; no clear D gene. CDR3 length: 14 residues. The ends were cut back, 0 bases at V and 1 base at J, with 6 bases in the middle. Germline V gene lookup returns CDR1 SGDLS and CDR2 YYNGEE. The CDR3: CASSVAPGTDTQYF. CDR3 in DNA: TGTGCCAGCAGCGTAGCTCCTGGCACAGATACGCAGTATTTT.

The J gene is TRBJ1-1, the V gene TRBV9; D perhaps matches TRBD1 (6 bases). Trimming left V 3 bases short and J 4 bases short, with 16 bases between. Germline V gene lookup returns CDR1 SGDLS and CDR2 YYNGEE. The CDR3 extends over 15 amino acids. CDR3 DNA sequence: TGTGCCAGCAGCGGGTTGGGACAACCTAGCACTGAAGCTTTCTTT. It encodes CASSGLGQPSTEAFF.

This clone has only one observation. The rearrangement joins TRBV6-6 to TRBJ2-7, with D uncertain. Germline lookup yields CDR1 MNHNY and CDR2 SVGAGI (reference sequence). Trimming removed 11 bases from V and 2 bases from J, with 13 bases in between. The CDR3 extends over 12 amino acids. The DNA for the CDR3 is TGTGCCGCTACGGCAGCTACCTACGAGCAGTACTTC. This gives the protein CAATAATYEQYF.

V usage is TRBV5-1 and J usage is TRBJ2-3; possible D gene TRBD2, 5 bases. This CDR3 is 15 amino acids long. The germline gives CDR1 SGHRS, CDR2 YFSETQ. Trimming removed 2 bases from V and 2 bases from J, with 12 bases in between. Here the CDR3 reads CASSFPDLPTDTQYF. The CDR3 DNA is TGCGCCAGCAGCTTCCCGGACTTACCCACAGATACGCAGTATTTT.

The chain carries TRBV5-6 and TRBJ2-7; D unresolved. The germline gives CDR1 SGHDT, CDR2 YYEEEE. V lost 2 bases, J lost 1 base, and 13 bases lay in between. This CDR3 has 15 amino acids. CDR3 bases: TGTGCCAGCAGCTTTGACGCAGGTTTATCCTACGAGCAGTACTTC. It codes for CASSFDAGLSYEQYF.

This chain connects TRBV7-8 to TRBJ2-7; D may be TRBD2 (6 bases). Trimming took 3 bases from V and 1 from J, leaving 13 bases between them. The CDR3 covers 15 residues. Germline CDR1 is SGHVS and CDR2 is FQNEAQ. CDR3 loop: CASSFQPSASYEQYF. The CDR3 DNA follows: TGTGCCAGCAGCTTCCAACCTAGCGCTTCCTACGAGCAGTACTTC.

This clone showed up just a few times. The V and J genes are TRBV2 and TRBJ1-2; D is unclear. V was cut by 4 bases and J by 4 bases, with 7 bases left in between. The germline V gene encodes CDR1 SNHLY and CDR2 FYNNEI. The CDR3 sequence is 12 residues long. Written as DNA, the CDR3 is TGTGCCAGCAGTGTCCACCGCTATGGCTACACCTTC. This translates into CASSVHRYGYTF.

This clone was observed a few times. For the CDR3, the DNA is TGCGCCAGCAGCCAAGATGAGGGGACAGGGGCCTACGAGCAGTACTTC. It yields the protein CASSQDEGTGAYEQYF. The V call is TRBV4-1, the J call TRBJ2-7; 10 bases map to TRBD1. V shed 0 bases, J shed 2 bases, and the junction held 4 bases outside the gene matches. CDR1 and CDR2 (germline): MGHRA, YSYEKL. The CDR3 covers 16 residues.

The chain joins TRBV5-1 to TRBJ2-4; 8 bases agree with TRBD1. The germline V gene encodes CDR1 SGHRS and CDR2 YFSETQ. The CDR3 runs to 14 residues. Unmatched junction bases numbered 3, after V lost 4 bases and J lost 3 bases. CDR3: CASSIGQGKNIQYF. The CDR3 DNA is TGCGCCAGCAGCATAGGACAGGGCAAAAACATTCAGTACTTC.

The CDR3 here is CASSQDTSSGLAGGPSNVLTF. The CDR3 bases are TGCGCCAGCAGCCAAGATACGTCGTCGGGACTAGCGGGAGGGCCTTCAAACGTCCTGACTTTC. The chain has TRBV4-1 and TRBJ2-6, with TRBD2 identical over 16 bases. The germline V gene has CDR1 MGHRA and CDR2 YSYEKL. Trimming removed 0 bases from V and 10 bases from J; junction bases left unmatched: 15. The CDR3 contains 21 residues.

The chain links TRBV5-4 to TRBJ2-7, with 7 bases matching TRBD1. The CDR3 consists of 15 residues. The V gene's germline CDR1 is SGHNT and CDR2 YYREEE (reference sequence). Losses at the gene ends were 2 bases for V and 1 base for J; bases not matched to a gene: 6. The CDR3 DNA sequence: TGTGCCAGCAGCTTAGTGAGACAGGGTTCCTACGAGCAGTACTTC. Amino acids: CASSLVRQGSYEQYF.

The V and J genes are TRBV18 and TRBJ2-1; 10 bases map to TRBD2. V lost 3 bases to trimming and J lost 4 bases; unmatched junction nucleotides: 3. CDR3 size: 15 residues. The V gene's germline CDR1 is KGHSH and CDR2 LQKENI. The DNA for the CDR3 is TGTGCCAGCTCACCCTGGACTAGCGGATACAATGAGCAGTTCTTC. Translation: CASSPWTSGYNEQFF.

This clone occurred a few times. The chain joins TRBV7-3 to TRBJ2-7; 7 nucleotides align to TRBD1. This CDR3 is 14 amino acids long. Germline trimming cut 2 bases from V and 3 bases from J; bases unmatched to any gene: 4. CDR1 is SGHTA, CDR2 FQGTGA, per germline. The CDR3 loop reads CASSLQTGYYEQYF. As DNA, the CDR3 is TGTGCCAGCAGCTTACAGACAGGGTACTACGAGCAGTACTTC.